These 3 T cell receptor beta chains share one sample of origin, sequenced in a study of molecular identifiers for immune sequencing clone quantification (dated by TCRdb to 2016 to 2019). The library was prepared using PCR. For sequencing, an Illumina HiSeq 4000 was employed. The public reads were run again by TCRdb, first through fastp at Q25 and then through MiXCR, and only productive beta chains were kept. Duplicate CDR3 protein sequences are folded into a single record with the most common DNA and genes. The sample includes hundreds of thousands of distinct CDR3 sequences, with 20% observed a single time. Around 0.9% of the sample is held by the ten biggest clonotypes. Sequencing used naive CD8+ T cells from blood, with Jurkat cell RNA spiked in. The cell subset or site label, read with the paper, signifies: FACS-sorted CD8+CD4-CCR7+CD45RA+ naive T cells. These receptors all stem from a human donor in good health. Some libraries in this study had Jurkat cell RNA spiked in.

The table lists this clonotype with a count of one. Since a much larger clone is just one base distant, this may be a read error. The chain joins TRBV9 to TRBJ2-2; D perhaps matches TRBD1 (5 bases). CDR3 length equals 17 residues. The germline V gene has CDR1 SGDLS and CDR2 YYNGEE. V was pared by 3 bases and J by 5 bases, with 20 bases between. CDR3 sequence: CASSGPLTVGDTGELFF. DNA of the CDR3: TGTGCCAGCAGCGGCCCGTTGACAGTGGGTGATACCGGGGAGCTGTTTTTT.

The table lists this clonotype with many counts. The V gene is TRBV9, the J gene TRBJ2-3; the match to TRBD2 covers 9 bases. The CDR3 is 16 amino acids. Germline CDR1 reads SGDLS; CDR2 reads YYNGEE. V shed 0 bases, J shed 4 bases, and the junction held 6 bases outside the gene matches. The CDR3 protein is CASSVGSAGGPDTQYF. For the CDR3, the DNA is TGTGCCAGCAGCGTAGGATCAGCGGGGGGCCCAGATACGCAGTATTTT.

This clonotype was detected a few times. This chain joins TRBV6-2 or TRBV6-3 and TRBJ2-1, with D perhaps being TRBD1 or TRBD2 (5 bases each). The CDR3 has 14 residues. V was cut by 5 bases and J by 6 bases, with 14 bases left in between. The germline gives CDR1 MNHEY, CDR2 SVGEGT. CDR3 nucleotides: TGTGCCAGCAGTAGAAGGGACCACCCCAATGAGCAGTTCTTC. Translating gives CASSRRDHPNEQFF.